This T cell receptor beta chain emerged from a study of T cells after yellow fever vaccination (dated 2019 in TCRdb). Regarding the study in general: Libraries from fractions with low cell numbers were prepared with the SMART-Seq v4 Ultra Low Input RNA kit. Two healthy male donors, one aged 18 to 29 and one aged 30 to 39 years, were included in the cohort. Bulk PBMC replicates and cell subsets were isolated from blood drawn at multiple timepoints before and after both primary and secondary immunization. Bulk TCR alpha and beta repertoires were sequenced longitudinally to track T-cell clones before and after primary and booster YFV17D yellow fever vaccination. General findings and caveats noted by the study authors: Compared with the primary T-cell response, the secondary T-cell response was weaker but faster, peaking on day 5 rather than day 15. A small share of clonotypes was detected in both CD4 and CD8 compartments, with the overlap likely arising from convergent recombination. Because only a couple of donors were included in the study, the extent to which the findings can be generalized is limited. Most clones expanded after primary vaccination (96% of CD4 and over 80% of CD8) were re-detected after the booster, suggesting that broad memory maintenance occurred. Computational filtering was needed because FACS-sorted repertoires could contain abundant contaminating clonotypes from the bulk population.

TCR cDNA was made using 5'RACE template switching, a step that added a universal primer site and unique molecular identifiers. cDNA synthesis was primed from both the TCR alpha and TCR beta constant segments. Two PCR steps were used to amplify libraries, with sample barcodes and sequencing adapters being added in the second step. Sequencing of libraries was performed on Illumina HiSeq 2500 (2x100 bp) or NovaSeq (2x150 bp). For the original study's pipeline: MIGEC was used to demultiplex reads and collapse the reads into UMI consensus sequences, and MiXCR was used for V(D)J alignment. Vaccine-responding clonotypes were defined with edgeR using replicate PBMC samples, requiring FDR below 0.01 and a log2 fold change above 5 up to day 15. Bulk clonotypes were assigned CD4 or CD8 identity according to which sequenced CD4 or CD8 repertoire held them at higher abundance. TCRdb itself trimmed the public reads at Q25 with fastp, ran MiXCR and retained productive beta chains. Rows with one shared CDR3 protein collapse into an entry with the most common genes and DNA. What appears here as the V and J calls and clone size reflects TCRdb's work, not the paper's. The sample contains 620,000 or so distinct CDR3 sequences, around 16% of them found a single time. The ten largest account for approximately 15% of the sample.

V was cut back by 5 bases and J by 0 bases, leaving a gap of 16 bases between them. The CDR3 contains 17 residues, cysteine and phenylalanine counted. Solely the CDR3 DNA is kept, with 51 bases framed from the first base. For CDR1 and CDR2, the germline V gene lists KGHDR and SFDVKD. With respect to this clonotype: Its recognized antigen is unknown. One base away there is no much larger clone; base qualities are not given.

What this sample's treatment or condition label stands for: live attenuated yellow fever vaccine strain. At every blood-draw timepoint, two biological replicates of bulk PBMCs were collected. A standard Ficoll-Paque protocol was used to isolate PBMCs from peripheral blood. TriZol was used to extract RNA from bulk PBMCs, from CD4 and CD8 fractions, and from dextramer-positive and dextramer-negative fractions. This TCR was sampled from a man between 18 and 35 years old who received the YFV17D yellow fever vaccine. Recombination linked TRBV24-1 to TRBJ2-1; TRBD2 could be the D gene, as 5 bases match. The sequences come from PBMCs, collected 5 days after the first yellow fever vaccination. DNA sequence: TGTGCCACCAGTGGCTCGGGTCGGGGATTCTCCTACAATGAGCAGTTCTTC. It codes for CATSGSGRGFSYNEQFF.